The 11 T cell receptor beta chains reported below all come from one sample, sequenced in a study of blood T cell repertoires in COVID-19 (dated by TCRdb to 2020 to 2022). The library relied on the immunoSEQ multiplex PCR assay. The immuneACCESS repertoire file appears here via TCRdb, limited to in-frame rearrangements. These files lack a portion of the clones; in checked studies, under half of the deficit traces to unresolved V genes, and the cause of the others is not known. This sample has about 200,000 clones in its table, and approximately 80% of those were observed once. Around 25% of the sample rests with the top ten. Sequencing input: peripheral blood. Receptors were obtained from a man between 35 and 55 years old with acute or convalescent COVID-19.

The chain has TRBV18 and TRBJ2-1; 7 bases are a match to TRBD1. This CDR3 comprises 17 residues. In germline, CDR1 is KGHSH, CDR2 LQKENI. V was clipped by 4 bases and J by 1 base; unmatched bases: 10. CDR3 protein: CASSQNRQGLSYNEQFF. In nucleotides, the CDR3 is TGTGCCAGCTCACAGAACCGACAGGGTTTATCCTACAATGAGCAGTTCTTC.

The chain combines TRBV14 with TRBJ1-2; the match to TRBD1 covers 7 bases. With 4 bases clipped from V and 2 bases from J, the junction kept 4 bases outside the gene matches. The CDR3 extends over 14 amino acids. Germline CDR1 reads SGHDN; CDR2 reads FVKESK. The CDR3 bases are TGTGCCAGCAGCCGATTACAGGGGAACTATGGCTACACCTTC. Its translation is CASSRLQGNYGYTF.

The genes are TRBV7-6 and TRBJ1-2; D gene uncertain. CDR3 length: 17 amino acids. Germline loops: CDR1 SGHVS, CDR2 FNYEAQ. V lost 3 bases, J lost 1 base, and 18 bases lay in between. CDR3 sequence reads: CASSFQEGGNLNYGYTF. The CDR3 DNA follows: TGTGCCAGCAGCTTCCAGGAAGGTGGCAATCTTAACTATGGCTACACCTTC.

J is TRBJ2-3 and V is TRBV7-9; D might be TRBD1 (6 bases). CDR3 size: 16 residues. V lost 4 bases, J lost 2 bases, and 16 bases lay in between. From germline, CDR1 is SEHNR and CDR2 FQNEAQ (reference sequence). The CDR3 is CASSSPSTGLTDTQYF. CDR3 DNA sequence: TGTGCCAGCAGCTCCCCCTCGACAGGTCTCACAGATACGCAGTATTTT. The full variable domain, completed using reference TRBV7-9 and TRBJ2-3, is DTGVSQNPRHKITKRGQNVTFRCDPISEHNRLYWYRQTLGQGPEFLTYFQNEAQLEKSRLLSDRFSAERPKGSFSTLEIQRTEQGDSAMYLCASSSPSTGLTDTQYFGPGTRLTVL.

The chain recombines TRBV10-3 with TRBJ2-7; tentatively, D is TRBD2 (6 bases). V was trimmed by 0 bases and J by 2 bases, leaving 11 bases between them. This CDR3 is built from 15 residues. Looked up from germline, CDR1 is ENHRY and CDR2 is SYGVKD. The CDR3 coding sequence is TGTGCCATCAGTGAGTCGGGAGGATATGCCTACGAGCAGTACTTC. Protein product: CAISESGGYAYEQYF.

This chain connects TRBV27 to TRBJ1-2; 8 nucleotides line up with TRBD1. The CDR3 spans 14 residues. V lost 5 bases to trimming and J lost 4 bases; unmatched junction nucleotides: 6. Per germline, CDR1 MNHEY and CDR2 SMNVEV (reference sequence). This CDR3 is CASSSRQGIYGYTF. The CDR3 DNA reads as TGTGCCAGCAGTAGTCGACAGGGGATCTATGGCTACACCTTC.

The V and J genes are TRBV6-6 and TRBJ2-1; 8 bases are a match to TRBD2. Germline CDR1 is MNHNY and CDR2 is SVGAGI (reference sequence). The CDR3 length is 13 residues. V dropped 2 bases and J dropped 6; count of bases not matched to a gene: 0. This CDR3 is CASSYLAGNEQFF. CDR3 bases: TGTGCCAGCAGTTACCTAGCGGGCAATGAGCAGTTCTTC.

The genes are TRBV29-1 and TRBJ2-7; 7 positions match TRBD2. The germline gives CDR1 SQVTM, CDR2 ANQGSEA. V trimming: 5 bases; J trimming: 1 base; junction bases outside the gene matches: 8. The CDR3 is made up of 14 amino acids. The CDR3 is CSVSSGVTSYEQYF. The CDR3 DNA follows: TGCAGCGTTTCCAGCGGGGTGACTTCCTACGAGCAGTACTTC.

V and J are TRBV7-2 and TRBJ1-4, with TRBD1 as a possible D gene (5 bases). V lost 5 bases and J lost 8, with 15 bases in between. The germline CDR1 and CDR2 sequences are SGHTA and FQGNSA. The CDR3 contains 14 residues. The CDR3 is CASSPTQGGEKLFF. The CDR3, as DNA: TGTGCCAGCAGCCCAACCCAGGGTGGAGAAAAACTGTTTTTT.

The chain joins TRBV29-1 to TRBJ2-1; 13 bases match TRBD2. CDR1 and CDR2 from the germline V gene are SQVTM and ANQGSEA. The V and J ends lost 4 bases and 6 bases, in that order; junction bases with no gene match: 0. CDR3 length equals 13 residues. In DNA, the CDR3 is TGCAGCGTTGGGACTAGCGGGAGCAATGAGCAGTTCTTC. The encoded protein is CSVGTSGSNEQFF.

V and J are TRBV12-3 or TRBV12-4 and TRBJ1-2; D unresolved. The germline V and J ends were trimmed by 6 bases and 8 bases, with 10 bases remaining between them. The CDR3 sequence is 11 residues long. Here the CDR3 reads CASSSGEGYTF. Written as DNA, the CDR3 is TGTGCCAGCAGCTCGGGAGAAGGCTACACCTTC.